This TCR beta chain was profiled in a study of beta chain features in type 1 diabetes. This clone has more than one count but fewer than ten. The CDR3 sequence is 16 residues long. Germline loops: CDR1 GTSNPN, CDR2 SVGIG (reference sequence). Unmatched junction bases numbered 4, after V lost 1 base and J lost 5 bases. Investigators reverse transcribed all isolated RNA, so they sequenced expressed TCRB transcripts. Assay: immunoSEQ multiplex PCR; the TCRdb copy retains only in-frame clones and omits some. The sample has 150,000 or so clones, approximately 9.9% seen once. V is TRBV30 and J is TRBJ2-1; 14 nucleotides line up with TRBD2. Sequenced sample: central memory CD4+ T cells from blood. The TCR comes from a young woman in good health. The CDR3 reads CAWSGLAGGLNNEQFF. The CDR3 DNA reads TGTGCCTGGAGTGGACTAGCGGGAGGGCTCAACAATGAGCAGTTCTTC.